A selection of T cell receptor beta chains follows, all from one sample in a study of identical twins. MiXCR, run by TCRdb on the 5' RACE reads, gives a single entry per CDR3 protein. The table includes 400,000 to 550,000 distinct CDR3 sequences, around 24% detected once. The data also belong to a second study, concerning T cells expressing NK-cell markers.

Sample: CD4+ T cells sorted from blood. The receptors here all came from a woman aged 18-29 years in good health. CDR3s include the opening cysteine and the closing phenylalanine or tryptophan. D genes are given only for firm matches. For some rows the clone size is stated as once, few or many, or as a class when expanded; others skip it.

v_gene: TRBV7-9
j_gene: TRBJ2-1
abundance: NA
d_gene: NA
CDR3nt: TGTGCCAGCACCCCAGAGAGACTAAATTACAATGAGCAGTTCTTC
CDR3aa: CASTPERLNYNEQFF

v_gene: TRBV7-2
j_gene: TRBJ2-1
abundance: few
d_gene: NA
CDR3nt: TGTGCCAGCAGCCCTATGTTAGGTGAGCAGTTCTTC
CDR3aa: CASSPMLGEQFF

v_gene: TRBV20-1
j_gene: TRBJ2-5
abundance: NA
d_gene: NA
CDR3nt: TGCAGTGCTAGAGATGGGAAGGGGGTGAGAGAGACCCAGTACTTC
CDR3aa: CSARDGKGVRETQYF

v_gene: TRBV7-9
j_gene: TRBJ2-1
abundance: NA
d_gene: NA
CDR3nt: TGTGCCAGCAGCCTACTACTTGAGCAGTTCTTC
CDR3aa: CASSLLLEQFF

v_gene: TRBV2
j_gene: TRBJ1-2
abundance: NA
d_gene: NA
CDR3nt: TGTGCCAGCACGCGCCTGCTGCTCTATGGCTACACCTTC
CDR3aa: CASTRLLLYGYTF

v_gene: TRBV6-5
j_gene: TRBJ2-7
abundance: few
d_gene: TRBD1
CDR3nt: TGTGCCAGCAGTTACAGGGGACAGTTGAGCGAGCAGTACTTC
CDR3aa: CASSYRGQLSEQYF

v_gene: TRBV10-2
j_gene: TRBJ1-1
abundance: few
d_gene: TRBD1
CDR3nt: TGCGCCAGCAAAGGACAGGGGGTACGAAATACTGAAGCTTTCTTT
CDR3aa: CASKGQGVRNTEAFF

v_gene: TRBV7-7
j_gene: TRBJ2-1
abundance: few
d_gene: NA
CDR3nt: TGTGCCAGCAGCCCAGCGGAGACGAATGAGCAGTTCTTC
CDR3aa: CASSPAETNEQFF

v_gene: TRBV5-1
j_gene: TRBJ2-7
abundance: few
d_gene: TRBD1
CDR3nt: TGCGCCAGCAGCGTTAGACAGGGGGCCTCCTACGAGCAGTACTTC
CDR3aa: CASSVRQGASYEQYF

v_gene: TRBV2
j_gene: TRBJ1-5
abundance: few
d_gene: NA
CDR3nt: TGTGCCAGCAGTGTTGTTCTCCTAGATCAGCCCCAGCATTTT
CDR3aa: CASSVVLLDQPQHF

v_gene: TRBV9
j_gene: TRBJ2-3
abundance: NA
d_gene: NA
CDR3nt: TGTGCCAGCAGCGTAGGAGGATTTCAGGATTTAGATACGCAGTATTTT
CDR3aa: CASSVGGFQDLDTQYF

v_gene: TRBV20-1
j_gene: TRBJ1-2
abundance: NA
d_gene: TRBD1
CDR3nt: TGCAGTGCTACGCCGGGACAGTTATATGGCTACACCTTC
CDR3aa: CSATPGQLYGYTF

v_gene: TRBV29-1
j_gene: TRBJ2-3
abundance: NA
d_gene: NA
CDR3nt: TGCAGCGTCCAGTTTAGCGCAGATACGCAGTATTTT
CDR3aa: CSVQFSADTQYF

v_gene: TRBV6-6
j_gene: TRBJ1-2
abundance: NA
d_gene: TRBD1
CDR3nt: TGTGCCAGCAGACAGGGGGCCGATGGCTACACCTTC
CDR3aa: CASRQGADGYTF